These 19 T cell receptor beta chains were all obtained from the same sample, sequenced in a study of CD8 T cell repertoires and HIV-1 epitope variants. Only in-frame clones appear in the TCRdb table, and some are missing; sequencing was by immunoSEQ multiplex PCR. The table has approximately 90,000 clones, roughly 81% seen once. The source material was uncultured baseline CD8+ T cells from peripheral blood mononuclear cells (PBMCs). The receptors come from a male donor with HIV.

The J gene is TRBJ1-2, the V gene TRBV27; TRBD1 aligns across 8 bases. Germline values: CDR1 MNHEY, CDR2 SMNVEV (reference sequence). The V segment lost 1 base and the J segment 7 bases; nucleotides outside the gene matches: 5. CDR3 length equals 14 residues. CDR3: CASSLFPGGSGYTF. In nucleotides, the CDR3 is TGTGCCAGCAGTTTATTCCCAGGGGGCTCTGGCTACACCTTC.

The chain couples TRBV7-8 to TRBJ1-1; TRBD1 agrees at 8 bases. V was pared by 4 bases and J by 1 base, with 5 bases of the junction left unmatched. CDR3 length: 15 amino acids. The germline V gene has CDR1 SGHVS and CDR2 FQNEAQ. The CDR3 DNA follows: TGTGCCAGCAGCTCAAACAGGGGGTGGAACACTGAAGCTTTCTTT. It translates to CASSSNRGWNTEAFF. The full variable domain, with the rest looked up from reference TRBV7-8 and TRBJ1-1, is GAGVSQSPRYKVAKRGQDVALRCDPISGHVSLFWYQQALGQGPEFLTYFQNEAQLDKSGLPSDRFFAERPEGSVSTLKIQRTQQEDSAVYLCASSSNRGWNTEAFFGQGTRLTVV.

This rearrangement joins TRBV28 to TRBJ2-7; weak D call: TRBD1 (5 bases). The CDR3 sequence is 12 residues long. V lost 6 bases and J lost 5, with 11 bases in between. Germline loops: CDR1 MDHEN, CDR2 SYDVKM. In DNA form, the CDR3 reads TGTGCCAGCAGGGAGCTAGGGGACGAGCAGTACTTC. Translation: CASRELGDEQYF. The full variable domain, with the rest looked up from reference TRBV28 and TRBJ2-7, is DVKVTQSSRYLVKRTGEKVFLECVQDMDHENMFWYRQDPGLGLRLIYFSYDVKMKEKGDIPEGYSVSREKKERFSLILESASTNQTSMYLCASRELGDEQYFGPGTRLTVT.

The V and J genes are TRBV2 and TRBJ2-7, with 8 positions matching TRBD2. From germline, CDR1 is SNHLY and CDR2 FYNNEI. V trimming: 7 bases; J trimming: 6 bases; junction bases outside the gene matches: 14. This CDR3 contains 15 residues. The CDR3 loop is CASNPRGGRSGEQYF. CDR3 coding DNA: TGTGCCAGCAATCCTCGGGGGGGAAGGTCGGGCGAGCAGTACTTC.

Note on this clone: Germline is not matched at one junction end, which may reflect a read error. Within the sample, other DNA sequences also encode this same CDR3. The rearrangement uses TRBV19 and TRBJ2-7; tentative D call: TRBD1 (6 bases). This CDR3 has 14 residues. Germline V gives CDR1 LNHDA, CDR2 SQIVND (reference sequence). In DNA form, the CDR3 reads TGTGCCAGTGGCTCCGGACAGAGCTCCTACGAGCAGTACTTT. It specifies CASGSGQSSYEQYF.

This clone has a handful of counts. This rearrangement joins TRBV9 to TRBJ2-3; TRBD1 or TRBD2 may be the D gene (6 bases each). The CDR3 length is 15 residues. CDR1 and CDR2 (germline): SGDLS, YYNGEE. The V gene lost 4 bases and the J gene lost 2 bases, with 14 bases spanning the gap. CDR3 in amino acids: CASSSGASFTDTQYF. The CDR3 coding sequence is TGTGCCAGCAGCTCGGGGGCGAGTTTCACAGATACGCAGTATTTT.

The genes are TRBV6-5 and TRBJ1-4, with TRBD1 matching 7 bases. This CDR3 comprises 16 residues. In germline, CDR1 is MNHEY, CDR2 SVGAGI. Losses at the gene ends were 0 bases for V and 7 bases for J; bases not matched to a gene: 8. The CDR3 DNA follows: TGTGCCAGCAGTTACTCCCCGGCAGGGGGGGGTGAAAAACTGTTTTTT. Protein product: CASSYSPAGGGEKLFF.

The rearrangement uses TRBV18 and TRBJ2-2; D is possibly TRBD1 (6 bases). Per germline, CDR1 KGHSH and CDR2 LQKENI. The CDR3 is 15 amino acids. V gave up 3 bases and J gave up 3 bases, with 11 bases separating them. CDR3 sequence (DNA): TGTGCCAGCTCACCTACAGGGAGCTACACCGGGGAGCTGTTTTTT. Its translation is CASSPTGSYTGELFF.

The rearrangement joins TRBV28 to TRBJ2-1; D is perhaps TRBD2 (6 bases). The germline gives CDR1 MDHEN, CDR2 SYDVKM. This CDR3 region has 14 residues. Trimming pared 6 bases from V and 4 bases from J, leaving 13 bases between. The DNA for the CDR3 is TGTGCCAGCAGGACGGGAGCGCCTTACAATGAGCAGTTCTTC. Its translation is CASRTGAPYNEQFF.

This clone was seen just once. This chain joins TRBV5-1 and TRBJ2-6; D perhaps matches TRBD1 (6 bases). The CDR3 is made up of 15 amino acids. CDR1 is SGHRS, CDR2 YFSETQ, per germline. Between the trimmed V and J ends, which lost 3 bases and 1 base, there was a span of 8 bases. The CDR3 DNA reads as TGCGCCAGCAGCTCCCAGGGGTCTGGGGCCAACGTCCTGACTTTC. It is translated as CASSSQGSGANVLTF.

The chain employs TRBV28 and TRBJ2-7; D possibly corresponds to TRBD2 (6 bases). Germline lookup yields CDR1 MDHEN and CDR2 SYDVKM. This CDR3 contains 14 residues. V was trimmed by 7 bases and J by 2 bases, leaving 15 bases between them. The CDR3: CASTPGGNAYEQYF. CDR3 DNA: TGTGCCAGCACCCCTGGGGGGAACGCCTACGAGCAGTACTTC.

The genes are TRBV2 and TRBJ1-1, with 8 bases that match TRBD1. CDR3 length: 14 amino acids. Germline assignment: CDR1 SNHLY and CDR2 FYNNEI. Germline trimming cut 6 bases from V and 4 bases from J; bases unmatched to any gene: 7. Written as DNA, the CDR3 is TGTGCCAGCAGGACGATACAGGGGGGCACTGAAGCTTTCTTT. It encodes CASRTIQGGTEAFF.

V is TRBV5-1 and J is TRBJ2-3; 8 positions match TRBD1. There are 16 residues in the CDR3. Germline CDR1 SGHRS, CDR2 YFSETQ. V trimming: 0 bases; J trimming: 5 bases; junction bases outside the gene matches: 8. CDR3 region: CASSLGQGIQQDTQYF. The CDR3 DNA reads TGCGCCAGCAGCTTGGGACAGGGGATCCAGCAAGATACGCAGTATTTT.

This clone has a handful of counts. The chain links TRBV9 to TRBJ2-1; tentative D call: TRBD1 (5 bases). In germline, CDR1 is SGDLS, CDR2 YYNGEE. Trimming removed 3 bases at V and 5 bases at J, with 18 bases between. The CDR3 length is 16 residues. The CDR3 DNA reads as TGTGCCAGCAGCGACTTAGGAAGGGGAACGAACAATGAGCAGTTCTTC. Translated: CASSDLGRGTNNEQFF.

In DNA form, the CDR3 reads TGTGCCAGCAGTTATGGTCGAGAGGGGGAGCTGTTTTTT. Its protein is CASSYGREGELFF. The genes are TRBV6-5 and TRBJ2-2; D gene unclear. The germline V gene encodes CDR1 MNHEY and CDR2 SVGAGI. Trimming removed 3 bases at V and 8 bases at J, with 10 bases between. The length of the CDR3 is 13 residues.

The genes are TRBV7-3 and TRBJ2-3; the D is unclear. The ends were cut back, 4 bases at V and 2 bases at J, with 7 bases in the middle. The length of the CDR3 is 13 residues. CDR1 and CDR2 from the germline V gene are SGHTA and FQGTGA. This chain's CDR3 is CASSSTPTDTQYF. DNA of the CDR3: TGTGCCAGCAGCTCCACCCCCACAGATACGCAGTATTTT.

CDR3 coding DNA: TGTGCCAGCAGTTTTTCGGCCGTAGAAAAACTGTTTTTT. It codes for CASSFSAVEKLFF. The chain employs TRBV28 and TRBJ1-4; D call uncertain. V lost 3 bases to trimming and J lost 8 bases, with 10 bases between them. The CDR3 is 13 residues long. Germline V gene data show CDR1 as MDHEN and CDR2 as SYDVKM.

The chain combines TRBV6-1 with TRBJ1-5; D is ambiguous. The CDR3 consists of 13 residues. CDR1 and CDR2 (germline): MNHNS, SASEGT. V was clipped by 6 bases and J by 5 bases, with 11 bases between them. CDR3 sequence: CASSVEDYQPQHF. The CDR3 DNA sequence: TGTGCCAGCAGCGTTGAAGATTATCAGCCCCAGCATTTT.

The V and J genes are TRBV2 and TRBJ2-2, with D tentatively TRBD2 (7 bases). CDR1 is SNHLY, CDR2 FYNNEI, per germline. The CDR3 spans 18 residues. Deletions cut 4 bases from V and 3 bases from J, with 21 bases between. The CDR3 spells CASSAGASGMRDTGELFF. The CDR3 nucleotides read TGTGCCAGCAGTGCGGGGGCTAGCGGTATGCGAGACACCGGGGAGCTGTTTTTT.